Each of the 4 T cell receptor beta chains below was sequenced from the same sample in a study of T cell responses to AZD1222 COVID-19 vaccine. Sequenced by immunoSEQ multiplex PCR; TCRdb stores in-frame clones only, minus some. Here the sample spans 140,000 or so clones, roughly nine tenths being singletons. The sample here was peripheral blood, taken 28 days after the second AZD1222 dose. Receptors were obtained from an adult who received the AZD1222 COVID-19 vaccine.

The chain joins TRBV5-1 to TRBJ2-1, with unresolved D. The germline V gene encodes CDR1 SGHRS and CDR2 YFSETQ. V lost 2 bases to trimming and J lost 0 bases, with 9 bases between them. The CDR3 sequence is 15 residues long. CDR3 nucleotides: TGCGCCAGCAGCTTCGCCCCCAGCTCCTACAATGAGCAGTTCTTC. It specifies CASSFAPSSYNEQFF. The full variable domain, in which reference TRBV5-1 and TRBJ2-1 provide the parts outside the CDR3, is KAGVTQTPRYLIKTRGQQVTLSCSPISGHRSVSWYQQTPGQGLQFLFEYFSETQRNKGNFPGRFSGRQFSNSRSEMNVSTLELGDSALYLCASSFAPSSYNEQFFGPGTRLTVL.

This chain joins TRBV4-3 and TRBJ1-1, with 7 bases aligning to TRBD1. With V trimmed by 6 bases and J by 13 bases, 17 bases remained unmatched. The CDR3 is made up of 14 amino acids. Per germline, CDR1 LGHNA and CDR2 YSLEER. The CDR3 DNA reads as TGCGCCAGCAGGGGGGGGAATGGGGCAGGGGGAGTTTTCTTT. Protein: CASRGGNGAGGVFF.

This chain connects TRBV19 to TRBJ1-5; perhaps TRBD1 as D (6 bases). Germline values: CDR1 LNHDA, CDR2 SQIVND (reference sequence). The CDR3 spans 14 residues. V was pared by 5 bases and J by 7 bases, with 15 bases between. CDR3 nucleotide sequence: TGTGCCAGTAGTGCCCCAGGGACACGGCAGCCCCAGCATTTT. This translates into CASSAPGTRQPQHF.

This chain connects TRBV28 to TRBJ2-4; tentatively, D is TRBD1 (5 bases). The CDR3 is 14 residues long. V was clipped by 8 bases and J by 0 bases, with 11 bases between them. Per germline, CDR1 MDHEN and CDR2 SYDVKM. CDR3 in amino acids: CASRPGLAKNIQYF. CDR3 sequence (DNA): TGTGCCAGCCGCCCAGGGTTAGCCAAAAACATTCAGTACTTC.